Here is one T cell receptor (beta chain) with its context. This sample is drawn from a study of blood T cell repertoires in COVID-19. Study-wide context: Sample material is recorded as cDNA or gDNA derived from T cells, B-cell-depleted T cells, or PBMCs.

Original processing notes: Reference gene primer amplification yielded estimated nucleated cell counts. TCRdb's copy holds only in-frame clones and misses some; the assay was immunoSEQ multiplex PCR. V, J and clone size were drawn from that table, and D and trimming were deduced from the DNA. The profile covers approximately 170,000 clones, with more than 60% appearing a single time and roughly 12% taken by the ten largest. The sequenced sample consisted of peripheral blood. The source is a woman in her forties or fifties with acute or convalescent COVID-19.

Here the CDR3 reads CAWSLRDSYGYTF. The CDR3 DNA reads TGTGCCTGGAGTCTCCGGGACAGCTATGGCTACACCTTC. V gene TRBV30 combines with J gene TRBJ1-2, with 7 bases matching TRBD1. CDR1 and CDR2 from the germline V gene are GTSNPN and SVGIG (reference sequence). The CDR3 runs 13 residues. V was clipped by 2 bases and J by 4 bases; unmatched bases: 4.